What follows are 21 T cell receptor beta chains derived from one specimen sequenced in a study of cytomegalovirus exposure and HLA in healthy donors. The primer mix had 60 Vbeta and 13 Jbeta primers. TCRdb keeps only in-frame clones here, not all; method: immunoSEQ multiplex PCR. Of more than 95,000 clones in the sample, about 80% were seen once. Input material: PBMCs. Every receptor here comes from a woman in her late teens or twenties in good health and CMV-seropositive.

The chain recombines TRBV4-1 with TRBJ2-7, with D possibly TRBD2 on 6 matching bases. Per the germline V gene, CDR1 is MGHRA and CDR2 is YSYEKL. The CDR3 length is 16 residues. Trimming pared 0 bases from V and 2 bases from J, leaving 14 bases between. CDR3 nucleotide sequence: TGCGCCAGCAGCCAAGATTTGGGGACTTACGCCTACGAGCAGTACTTC. Amino acids: CASSQDLGTYAYEQYF.

This rearrangement joins TRBV2 to TRBJ2-2, with 8 bases that match TRBD1. Unmatched junction bases numbered 8, after V lost 6 bases and J lost 2 bases. This CDR3 is 16 amino acids long. CDR1 is SNHLY and CDR2 is FYNNEI in the germline V gene. The CDR3 reads CASSPTPGGNTGELFF. The CDR3 DNA reads as TGTGCCAGCAGCCCCACTCCAGGGGGCAACACCGGGGAGCTGTTTTTT.

Only one count was recorded for this clone. The chain recombines TRBV2 with TRBJ1-5; 10 nucleotides agree with TRBD1. This CDR3 spans 14 amino acids. Germline values: CDR1 SNHLY, CDR2 FYNNEI. J gave up 6 bases and V 6 bases, and 5 bases lay outside the gene matches. CDR3 region: CASRNGQGVQPQHF. The CDR3 DNA reads TGTGCCAGCAGAAACGGACAGGGGGTTCAGCCCCAGCATTTT.

This clone has only a few counts. The chain uses TRBV11-2 and TRBJ2-5; 7 nucleotides align to TRBD1. Germline trimming cut 5 bases from V and 5 bases from J; bases unmatched to any gene: 17. This CDR3 has 17 residues. CDR1 SGHAT and CDR2 FQNNGV come from the germline V gene. The CDR3 bases are TGTGCCAGCAGCCCCCGCGAGGGGGCCTATTATATGGAGACCCAGTACTTC. This codes for CASSPREGAYYMETQYF.

This chain links TRBV5-1 with TRBJ1-5; D is unclear. The CDR3 contains 13 residues. V shed 5 bases and J shed 3 bases, with 9 bases lying between them. The germline V gene encodes CDR1 SGHRS and CDR2 YFSETQ. CDR3 loop: CASRMTDNQPQHF. The CDR3 DNA reads TGCGCCAGCAGAATGACTGACAATCAGCCCCAGCATTTT.

This clone turned up a few times. The V and J genes are TRBV25-1 and TRBJ1-2; no reliable D call. Deletions cut 2 bases from V and 1 base from J, with 5 bases between. This CDR3 spans 13 amino acids. CDR1 and CDR2 from the germline V gene are MGHDK and SYGVNS. CDR3 nucleotide sequence: TGTGCCAGCAGTGAAGCCGGTAACTATGGCTACACCTTC. This codes for CASSEAGNYGYTF.

This chain links TRBV21-1 with TRBJ1-4; TRBD1, the table's D call, was not compared with the DNA. TRBV21-1 has pseudogene status. This CDR3 region has 16 residues. DNA of the CDR3: TGTGCCAGCAGCACCCTCCCGCTAGACAGTAATGAAAAACTGTTTTTT. The encoded protein is CASSTLPLDSNEKLFF.

This chain links TRBV5-1 with TRBJ2-3, with 8 bases lining up with TRBD1. Germline V CDR1 and CDR2: SGHRS, YFSETQ. The J segment lost 2 bases and the V segment lost 3 bases, leaving 2 bases of the junction unmatched. The CDR3 sequence is 14 residues long. The CDR3 protein is CASSSGQVTDTQYF. The CDR3 DNA is TGCGCCAGCAGCTCGGGACAGGTCACAGATACGCAGTATTTT.

Only a few counts were recorded for this clone. The chain recombines TRBV5-1 with TRBJ1-1; 7 positions agree with TRBD1. The germline V gene encodes CDR1 SGHRS and CDR2 YFSETQ. CDR3 length equals 14 residues. J was trimmed by 5 bases and V by 4 bases; bases with no gene match: 8. The CDR3 DNA reads as TGCGCCAGCAGCAAAGGGACAGAGGATACTGAAGCTTTCTTT. Translated: CASSKGTEDTEAFF.

This chain links TRBV10-2 with TRBJ2-7; unclear D gene. The CDR3 contains 11 residues. Germline V gene data show CDR1 as WSHSY and CDR2 as SAAADI. Trimming took 6 bases from V and 3 from J, leaving 6 bases between them. The CDR3 coding sequence is TGCGCCAGCAGCGCTAGCTACGAGCAGTACTTC. Its protein is CASSASYEQYF.

The V call is TRBV7-6, the J call TRBJ1-1; TRBD1 agrees at 7 bases. J gave up 0 bases and V 1 base, and 8 bases lay outside the gene matches. The V gene's germline CDR1 is SGHVS and CDR2 FNYEAQ. The CDR3 contains 17 residues. CDR3 coding DNA: TGTGCCAGCAGCTTAGGCCCTTTGGGACAGCTGAACACTGAAGCTTTCTTT. This encodes CASSLGPLGQLNTEAFF. The full variable domain, with the rest looked up from reference TRBV7-6 and TRBJ1-1, is GAGVSQSPRYKVTKRGQDVALRCDPISGHVSLYWYRQALGQGPEFLTYFNYEAQQDKSGLPNDRFSAERPEGSISTLTIQRTEQRDSAMYRCASSLGPLGQLNTEAFFGQGTRLTVV.

To note about this clone: Here the CDR3 omits its conserved ending phenylalanine or tryptophan, so a read error is the likely source. The CDR3 DNA sequence: TGCGCCAGCAGCTTGGGTGCAGGCTCCCTCTACGAGCAGTACCTC. Its translation is CASSLGAGSLYEQYL. The chain employs TRBV5-1 and TRBJ2-7; D not certain. Germline CDR1 reads SGHRS; CDR2 reads YFSETQ. The V and J ends lost 0 bases and 3 bases respectively, with 13 bases between them. This CDR3 contains 15 residues.

This chain connects TRBV30 to TRBJ2-7, with 7 bases identical to TRBD1. Trimming removed 3 bases from V and 1 base from J; junction bases left unmatched: 3. CDR3 size: 13 residues. The germline gives CDR1 GTSNPN, CDR2 SVGIG (reference sequence). CDR3 protein: CAWSYRGSYEQYF. Here the CDR3 DNA reads TGTGCCTGGAGCTACAGGGGATCCTACGAGCAGTACTTC.

The chain combines TRBV7-9 with TRBJ2-7; D possibly corresponds to TRBD2 (6 bases). Germline V gene sequence: CDR1 SEHNR, CDR2 FQNEAQ (reference sequence). Trimming removed 4 bases from V and 1 base from J, with 11 bases in between. There are 14 residues in the CDR3. CDR3 nucleotides: TGTGCCAGCAGCTCAGGAGGGGTTTCCTACGAGCAGTACTTC. This codes for CASSSGGVSYEQYF.

The chain has TRBV29-1 and TRBJ2-5; D possibly corresponds to TRBD2 (5 bases). This CDR3 is 15 amino acids long. V was trimmed by 0 bases and J by 2 bases, leaving 13 bases between them. The germline gives CDR1 SQVTM, CDR2 ANQGSEA. In DNA form, the CDR3 reads TGCAGCGTTGAAGATAACGGCGGGTTTCAAGAGACCCAGTACTTC. This encodes CSVEDNGGFQETQYF.

The chain joins TRBV10-3 to TRBJ1-2; D is undetermined. V lost 3 bases and J lost 4, with 9 bases in between. Germline lookup yields CDR1 ENHRY and CDR2 SYGVKD. This CDR3 contains 13 residues. The CDR3 region has the DNA TGTGCCATCAGTGAAGACGGAGTCTATGGCTACACCTTC. Protein: CAISEDGVYGYTF.

This clone came up a few times. This likely traces to a read error, being one base from a far larger clone. The sample carries other DNA sequences with the same CDR3. The rearrangement joins TRBV28 to TRBJ2-7, with D perhaps matching TRBD2 (5 bases). The CDR3 runs to 12 residues. Looked up from germline, CDR1 is MDHEN and CDR2 is SYDVKM. CDR3 bases: TGTGCCTGCAGTTTAGGAGGAAACGAGCAGTACTTC. Protein product: CACSLGGNEQYF.

The chain employs TRBV30 and TRBJ2-7; 7 positions agree with TRBD1. The V and J ends lost 4 bases and 6 bases, in that order; junction bases with no gene match: 6. The CDR3 runs to 12 residues. CDR1 and CDR2 (germline): GTSNPN, SVGIG (reference sequence). The CDR3 loop reads CAWKAGGSEQYF. For the CDR3, the DNA is TGTGCCTGGAAGGCAGGGGGAAGCGAGCAGTACTTC.

V gene TRBV7-9 combines with J gene TRBJ2-7; 12 positions match TRBD1. V shed 5 bases, J shed 6 bases, and the junction held 8 bases outside the gene matches. Germline V gives CDR1 SEHNR, CDR2 FQNEAQ (reference sequence). The CDR3 contains 15 residues. The CDR3, as DNA: TGTGCCAGCAGCCGAGCGGGGACAGGGGGCGTCGAGCAGTACTTC. As protein: CASSRAGTGGVEQYF. Complete variable domain (other parts from reference TRBV7-9 and TRBJ2-7): DTGVSQNPRHKITKRGQNVTFRCDPISEHNRLYWYRQTLGQGPEFLTYFQNEAQLEKSRLLSDRFSAERPKGSFSTLEIQRTEQGDSAMYLCASSRAGTGGVEQYFGPGTRLTVT.

CDR3 loop: CAWGPLPGTRLYEQFF. In DNA form, the CDR3 reads TGTGCCTGGGGGCCCCTCCCCGGGACTAGGTTGTATGAGCAGTTCTTC. This chain uses TRBV30 with TRBJ2-1, with 8 bases identical to TRBD2. There are 16 residues in the CDR3. Germline V gives CDR1 GTSNPN, CDR2 SVGIG (reference sequence). V trimming: 5 bases; J trimming: 8 bases; junction bases outside the gene matches: 17. Supplemented by reference TRBV30 and TRBJ2-1, the full variable domain reads SQTIHQWPATLVQPVGSPLSLECTVEGTSNPNLYWYRQAAGRGLQLLFYSVGIGQISSEVPQNLSASRPQDRQFILSSKKLLLSDSGFYLCAWGPLPGTRLYEQFFGPGTRLTVL.

CDR3 DNA: TGTGCCTGGAGGAAACAGGGGGAGCCTGAAGCTTTCTTT. This gives the protein CAWRKQGEPEAFF. This chain connects TRBV30 to TRBJ1-1; 8 nucleotides line up with TRBD1. The CDR3 consists of 13 residues. With 3 bases clipped from V and 6 bases from J, the junction kept 6 bases outside the gene matches. Germline CDR1 reads GTSNPN; CDR2 reads SVGIG (reference sequence).